This T cell receptor beta chain was captured in a study of PD-L1 blockade in urothelial cancer. Looking at the study overall: When patients started atezolizumab in the mid-2010s, it was given at 1,200 mg intravenously every 3 weeks. Blood underwent analysis 3 weeks (second dose) and 6 weeks after treatment began. A median around 140,000 T cells were found in blood samples.

The CDR3 is 14 amino acids. From germline, CDR1 is SGHRS and CDR2 YFSETQ. The V and J ends lost 4 bases and 3 bases, in that order; junction bases with no gene match: 4. The data were produced by immunoSEQ multiplex PCR, yet TCRdb's version contains in-frame clones alone and is incomplete. The repertoire consists of more than 95,000 clones, with around 89% occurring once and the leading ten covering under 2%. The sample's time point: peripheral blood 6 weeks after treatment start. Patients were living with locally advanced or metastatic urothelial carcinoma. The chain links TRBV5-1 to TRBJ1-5; 7 nucleotides match TRBD1. This clonotype was sampled from a man aged 60 to 75 with urothelial cancer. This specimen was PBMCs, taken around atezolizumab (anti-PD-L1) treatment. In nucleotides, the CDR3 is TGCGCCAGCAGCGCGGGACAGAACAATCAGCCCCAGCATTTT. Its translation: CASSAGQNNQPQHF. Full variable domain (outside the CDR3, taken from reference TRBV5-1 and TRBJ1-5): KAGVTQTPRYLIKTRGQQVTLSCSPISGHRSVSWYQQTPGQGLQFLFEYFSETQRNKGNFPGRFSGRQFSNSRSEMNVSTLELGDSALYLCASSAGQNNQPQHFGDGTRLSIL.